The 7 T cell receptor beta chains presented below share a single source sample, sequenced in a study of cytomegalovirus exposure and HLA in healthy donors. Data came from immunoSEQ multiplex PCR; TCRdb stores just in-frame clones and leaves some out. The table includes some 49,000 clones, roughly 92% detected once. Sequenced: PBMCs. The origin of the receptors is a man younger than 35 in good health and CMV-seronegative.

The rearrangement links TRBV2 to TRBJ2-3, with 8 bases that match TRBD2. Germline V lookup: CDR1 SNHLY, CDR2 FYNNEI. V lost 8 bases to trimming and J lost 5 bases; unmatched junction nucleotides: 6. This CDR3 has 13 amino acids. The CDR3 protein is CASRSGSRDTQYF. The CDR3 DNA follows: TGTGCCAGCCGGAGCGGGAGTCGAGATACGCAGTATTTT. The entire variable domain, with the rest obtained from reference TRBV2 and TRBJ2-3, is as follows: EPEVTQTPSHQVTQMGQEVILRCVPISNHLYFYWYRQILGQKVEFLVSFYNNEISEKSEIFDDQFSVERPDGSNFTLKIRSTKLEDSAMYFCASRSGSRDTQYFGPGTRLTVL.

The CDR3 sequence: CASSPRDSGAGGTQYF. In DNA form, the CDR3 reads TGTGCCAGCTCACCACGAGATAGCGGGGCCGGGGGGACCCAGTACTTC. This chain connects TRBV18 to TRBJ2-5, with 8 bases identical to TRBD2. V trimming: 1 base; J trimming: 7 bases; junction bases outside the gene matches: 11. The CDR3 is 16 residues long. The V gene's germline CDR1 is KGHSH and CDR2 LQKENI.

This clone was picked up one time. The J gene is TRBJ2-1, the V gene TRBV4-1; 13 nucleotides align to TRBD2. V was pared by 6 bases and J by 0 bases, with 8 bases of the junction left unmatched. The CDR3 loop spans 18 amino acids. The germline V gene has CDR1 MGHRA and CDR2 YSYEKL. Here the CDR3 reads CASSRGLAGVSSYNEQFF. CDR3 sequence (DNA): TGCGCCAGCAGTCGAGGACTAGCGGGAGTGTCCTCCTACAATGAGCAGTTCTTC.

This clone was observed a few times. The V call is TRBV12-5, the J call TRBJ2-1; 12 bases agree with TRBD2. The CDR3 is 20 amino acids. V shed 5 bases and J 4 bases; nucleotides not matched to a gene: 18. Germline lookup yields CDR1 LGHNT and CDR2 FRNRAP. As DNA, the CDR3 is TGTGCTAGTGGTATTCCCGTGGGGACGACTAGCGGGAGTTTTTACAATGAGCAGTTCTTC. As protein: CASGIPVGTTSGSFYNEQFF.

The CDR3 DNA sequence: TGTGCCAGCAGTGAAGAGGCAGGGGAATACAATGAGCAGTTCTTC. This translates into CASSEEAGEYNEQFF. The gene calls are TRBV6-1 and TRBJ2-1; TRBD1 is a possible D gene (6 bases). CDR1 and CDR2 from the germline V gene are MNHNS and SASEGT. CDR3 length: 15 amino acids. V lost 1 base to trimming and J lost 4 bases, with 11 bases between them.

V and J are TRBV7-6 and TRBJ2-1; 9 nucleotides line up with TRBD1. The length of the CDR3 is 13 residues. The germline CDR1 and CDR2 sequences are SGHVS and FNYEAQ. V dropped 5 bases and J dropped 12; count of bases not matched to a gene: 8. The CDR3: CASSARTGDVQFF. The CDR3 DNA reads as TGTGCCAGCAGCGCGCGGACAGGGGACGTGCAGTTCTTC.

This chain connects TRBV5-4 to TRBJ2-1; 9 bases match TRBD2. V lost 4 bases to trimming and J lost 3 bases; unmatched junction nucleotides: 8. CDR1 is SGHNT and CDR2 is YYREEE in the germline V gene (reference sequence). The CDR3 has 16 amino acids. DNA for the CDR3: TGTGCCAGCAGCCAACAAGCGGGAGGCTTCTACAATGAGCAGTTCTTC. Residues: CASSQQAGGFYNEQFF.